The TCR beta chain described here comes from a study of cytomegalovirus exposure and HLA in healthy donors. As for the study in general: It was reported in a later analysis that the roughly 120 validation repertoires used the same platform as the roughly 700 first-cohort repertoires.

Turning to this clone: Antigen unknown.

Study-level findings and limits: Among TCR beta chains, those listed as cytomegalovirus-associated numbered roughly 150.

Germline values: CDR1 SGHTA, CDR2 FQGTGA. The CDR3 contains 14 residues. The V and J ends lost 5 bases and 0 bases respectively, with 9 bases between them. TCRdb's table, derived via immunoSEQ multiplex PCR, lists solely in-frame clones and lacks some. This sample carries 200,000 to 300,000 clones, less than 95% of them seen once, and the ten largest clones take 3% to 3.5%. The chain uses TRBV7-3 and TRBJ2-3; D gene unclear. This receptor was identified in a woman in her 30s in good health and CMV-seronegative. The sequenced sample consisted of PBMCs. The CDR3 sequence: CASSPGYSTDTQYF. Written as DNA, the CDR3 is TGTGCCAGCAGCCCTGGTTACAGCACAGATACGCAGTATTTT.